These 14 T cell receptor beta chains were all obtained from the same sample, sequenced in a study of blood T cell repertoires in COVID-19. Using immunoSEQ multiplex PCR, the repertoire was profiled, and TCRdb retains in-frame clones only, with some absent. The repertoire has approximately 470,000 clones, roughly 87% of them found once; the top ten carry 0.7%. Sequenced input: PBMCs or T cells enriched from blood (not recorded which). These receptors all come from a woman aged 18-29 years who had recovered from COVID-19.

DNA of the CDR3: TGTGCCAGCAGCGAACAGGAGAATTCACCCCTCCACTTT. Amino acids: CASSEQENSPLHF. J is TRBJ1-6 and V is TRBV5-4; possibly TRBD1 for D (5 bases). The CDR3 extends over 13 amino acids. Germline CDR1 reads SGHNT; CDR2 reads YYREEE (reference sequence). Trimming removed 4 bases from V and 7 bases from J, with 9 bases in between.

The rearrangement links TRBV28 to TRBJ1-3; TRBD1 might be the D (5 bases). The CDR3 runs to 15 residues. Per the germline V gene, CDR1 is MDHEN and CDR2 is SYDVKM. The V gene lost 5 bases and the J gene lost 4 bases, with 15 bases spanning the gap. CDR3 sequence (DNA): TGTGCCAGCAGTCCCCCTCGACAGTTCGGAAACACCATATATTTT. This encodes CASSPPRQFGNTIYF. Based on the CDR3 plus reference TRBV28 and TRBJ1-3, the full variable domain is DVKVTQSSRYLVKRTGEKVFLECVQDMDHENMFWYRQDPGLGLRLIYFSYDVKMKEKGDIPEGYSVSREKKERFSLILESASTNQTSMYLCASSPPRQFGNTIYFGEGSWLTVV.

V and J are TRBV12-3 or TRBV12-4 and TRBJ2-7; no clear D. The CDR3 has 13 residues. V was clipped by 4 bases and J by 2 bases, with 9 bases between them. DNA of the CDR3: TGTGCCAGCAGTTCTTCTTTTCCCTACGAGCAGTACTTC. This translates into CASSSSFPYEQYF.

The chain is built from TRBV7-8 and TRBJ1-3, with no clear D. Deletions cut 1 base from V and 0 bases from J, with 16 bases between. The CDR3 is 18 amino acids. Per germline, CDR1 SGHVS and CDR2 FQNEAQ. In DNA form, the CDR3 reads TGTGCCAGCAGCTTAGGGTGGCGAGCAGGCCTCTCTGGAAACACCATATATTTT. Amino acid sequence: CASSLGWRAGLSGNTIYF.

This chain connects TRBV7-2 to TRBJ1-5; 7 bases map to TRBD1. V shed 5 bases, J shed 4 bases, and the junction held 11 bases outside the gene matches. Germline V gene lookup returns CDR1 SGHTA and CDR2 FQGNSA. There are 16 residues in the CDR3. The CDR3 loop is CASSPGTAQRNQPQHF. The CDR3 DNA is TGTGCCAGCAGCCCCGGGACAGCCCAGAGGAATCAGCCCCAGCATTTT. Together with reference TRBV7-2 and TRBJ1-5, the CDR3 gives the full variable domain: GAGVSQSPSNKVTEKGKDVELRCDPISGHTALYWYRQSLGQGLEFLIYFQGNSAPDKSGLPSDRFSAERTGGSVSTLTIQRTQQEDSAVYLCASSPGTAQRNQPQHFGDGTRLSIL.

J is TRBJ1-4 and V is TRBV5-8, with a tentative D call TRBD1 (5 bases). The CDR3 loop spans 15 amino acids. Between the trimmed V and J ends, which lost 1 base and 8 bases, there was a span of 15 bases. The germline gives CDR1 SGHTS, CDR2 YDEGEE. CDR3 in amino acids: CASSLLQGRIEKLFF. CDR3 DNA: TGTGCCAGCAGCTTGTTGCAGGGAAGGATAGAAAAACTGTTTTTT.

The J gene is TRBJ1-6, the V gene TRBV30, with D uncertain. Trimming pared 0 bases from V and 0 bases from J, leaving 12 bases between. Germline V lookup: CDR1 GTSNPN, CDR2 SVGIG (reference sequence). CDR3 length: 17 amino acids. The DNA for the CDR3 is TGTGCCTGGAGTGTATCCCGGTCGAGCTCCTATAATTCACCCCTCCACTTT. This gives the protein CAWSVSRSSSYNSPLHF.

The V and J genes are TRBV12-3 or TRBV12-4 and TRBJ1-4; 8 bases are shared with TRBD1. This CDR3 comprises 13 residues. V was clipped by 9 bases and J by 6 bases; unmatched bases: 6. The DNA of the CDR3 is TGTGCCAGTTCCAGGGGGCTAGATGAAAAACTGTTTTTT. Amino acid sequence: CASSRGLDEKLFF.

This chain joins TRBV5-4 and TRBJ2-2; 9 bases align to TRBD1. Germline CDR1 reads SGHNT; CDR2 reads YYREEE (reference sequence). The CDR3 length is 16 residues. V lost 0 bases and J lost 5; bases outside the gene matches: 5. DNA for the CDR3: TGTGCCAGCAGCTTGGCGGGACAGGGTCTGACCGGGGAGCTGTTTTTT. This gives the protein CASSLAGQGLTGELFF.

The chain employs TRBV2 and TRBJ1-5; 12 bases are shared with TRBD1. CDR1 is SNHLY and CDR2 is FYNNEI in the germline V gene. This CDR3 is 14 amino acids long. The ends lost 8 bases at V and 5 bases at J; junction bases unmatched: 4. Here the CDR3 reads CASAGTGGDQPQHF. The DNA of the CDR3 is TGTGCCAGCGCCGGGACAGGGGGCGATCAGCCCCAGCATTTT.

This chain connects TRBV18 to TRBJ2-3, with D possibly matching TRBD2 (5 bases). The ends were cut back, 7 bases at V and 1 base at J, with 21 bases in the middle. Germline CDR1 is KGHSH and CDR2 is LQKENI. The CDR3 contains 17 residues. The CDR3 sequence: CASYPMAPRRGTDTQYF. CDR3 nucleotide sequence: TGTGCCAGCTACCCAATGGCCCCGCGGCGGGGCACAGATACGCAGTATTTT.

The J gene is TRBJ1-2, the V gene TRBV5-4; 8 bases match TRBD1. There are 13 residues in the CDR3. V trimming: 7 bases; J trimming: 3 bases; junction bases outside the gene matches: 5. CDR1 SGHNT and CDR2 YYREEE come from the germline V gene (reference sequence). The CDR3 DNA follows: TGTGCCAGCCGGGACAGGCTTGACTATGGCTACACCTTC. Its protein product is CASRDRLDYGYTF.

CDR3 protein: CAWSVGRDGNTF. The CDR3 coding sequence is TGTGCCTGGAGTGTCGGACGGGATGGGAACACCTTC. The rearrangement uses TRBV30 and TRBJ1-2; no clear D. This CDR3 has 12 residues. CDR1 GTSNPN and CDR2 SVGIG come from the germline V gene (reference sequence). V was clipped by 0 bases and J by 12 bases, with 14 bases between them.

The CDR3 DNA reads as TGTGCCAGCAGCCCCGGGACTCTGAACACCGGGGAGCTGTTTTTT. Amino acid sequence: CASSPGTLNTGELFF. The J gene is TRBJ2-2, the V gene TRBV7-3, with D perhaps TRBD2 (6 bases). V was shortened by 5 bases and J by 1 base, with 11 bases between the two germline ends. Per germline, CDR1 SGHTA and CDR2 FQGTGA. CDR3 length: 15 amino acids.